This entry lists 31 T cell receptor beta chains sequenced from one sample in a study of cytomegalovirus exposure and HLA in healthy donors. PCR primers comprised 60 Vbeta and 13 Jbeta primers. TCRdb's table, derived via immunoSEQ multiplex PCR, lists solely in-frame clones and lacks some. The sample totals about 40,000 clones. The sequenced sample was PBMCs. The receptors derive from a male donor in good health and CMV-seronegative.

The chain uses TRBV10-3 and TRBJ2-1; D possibly corresponds to TRBD2 (5 bases). Per the germline V gene, CDR1 is ENHRY and CDR2 is SYGVKD. V shed 2 bases and J shed 4 bases, with 15 bases lying between them. The CDR3 contains 16 residues. The CDR3 protein is CAISEEGGLTYNEQFF. The CDR3 DNA reads as TGTGCCATCAGTGAGGAAGGAGGACTTACTTACAATGAGCAGTTCTTC.

The V and J genes are TRBV6-1 and TRBJ2-7, with a weak D call TRBD2 (6 bases). The CDR3 covers 14 residues. Trimming left V 3 bases short and J 2 bases short, with 11 bases between. Germline loops: CDR1 MNHNS, CDR2 SASEGT. The CDR3 sequence: CASSELAAAYEQYF. In DNA form, the CDR3 reads TGTGCCAGCAGTGAGTTAGCGGCGGCCTACGAGCAGTACTTC.

V gene TRBV4-2 combines with J gene TRBJ2-3; D call uncertain. V was trimmed by 5 bases and J by 4 bases, leaving 16 bases between them. The germline CDR1 and CDR2 sequences are LGHNA and YNFKEQ. The CDR3 has 15 residues. CDR3 loop: CASSSRWAEADTQYF. The CDR3 DNA reads as TGTGCCAGCAGCTCCCGCTGGGCAGAAGCAGATACGCAGTATTTT.

The rearrangement joins TRBV4-1 to TRBJ2-4; TRBD2 agrees at 12 bases. CDR3 size: 18 residues. CDR1 and CDR2 from the germline V gene are MGHRA and YSYEKL. J gave up 7 bases and V 6 bases, and 16 bases lay outside the gene matches. Here the CDR3 DNA reads TGCGCCAGCAGAGGGCTAGCGGGGGGGAGGGGCAAGGTGAACATTCAGTACTTC. It is translated as CASRGLAGGRGKVNIQYF.

The rearrangement links TRBV7-9 to TRBJ1-1; D call uncertain. Germline CDR1 SEHNR, CDR2 FQNEAQ (reference sequence). V lost 3 bases and J 1 base, leaving 12 bases between the germline ends. There are 15 residues in the CDR3. The CDR3 DNA sequence: TGTGCCAGCAGCTTGGAGGTTAGACGGAACACTGAAGCTTTCTTT. This sequence encodes CASSLEVRRNTEAFF.

The rearrangement links TRBV4-1 to TRBJ2-2; the match to TRBD1 covers 9 bases. J lost 7 bases, V lost 4 bases, and 10 bases had no gene match. Germline V gene data show CDR1 as MGHRA and CDR2 as YSYEKL. This CDR3 spans 16 amino acids. The CDR3 region has the DNA TGCGCCAGCAGCCCCCTGGACAGGGGAATCGGCGGGGAGCTGTTTTTT. Translated, it gives CASSPLDRGIGGELFF.

The rearrangement links TRBV2 to TRBJ2-2; no clear D gene. Looked up from germline, CDR1 is SNHLY and CDR2 is FYNNEI. The CDR3 has 15 amino acids. Trimming took 7 bases from V and 4 from J, leaving 16 bases between them. CDR3 region: CASNPSSISTGELFF. The CDR3 coding sequence is TGTGCCAGCAATCCTTCTAGTATAAGCACCGGGGAGCTGTTTTTT.

The gene calls are TRBV28 and TRBJ1-1; the D is unclear. V was pared by 6 bases and J by 6 bases, with 14 bases between. The CDR3 extends over 13 amino acids. Germline V CDR1 and CDR2: MDHEN, SYDVKM. CDR3 protein: CASRRTAQAEAFF. The CDR3 bases are TGTGCCAGCAGACGAACGGCCCAGGCTGAAGCTTTCTTT. Using reference TRBV28 and TRBJ1-1 for the parts outside the CDR3, the full variable domain is DVKVTQSSRYLVKRTGEKVFLECVQDMDHENMFWYRQDPGLGLRLIYFSYDVKMKEKGDIPEGYSVSREKKERFSLILESASTNQTSMYLCASRRTAQAEAFFGQGTRLTVV.

The V and J genes are TRBV5-1 and TRBJ2-5, with TRBD2 matching 11 bases. The J segment lost 1 base and the V segment lost 3 bases, leaving 2 bases of the junction unmatched. The CDR3 is 15 residues long. Germline-derived CDR1 and CDR2 are SGHRS and YFSETQ. The CDR3 spells CASSSSGGLQETQYF. The CDR3 bases are TGCGCCAGCAGCTCTAGCGGGGGGCTCCAAGAGACCCAGTACTTC.

The chain uses TRBV6-1 and TRBJ2-7; 12 bases agree with TRBD2. V shed 10 bases, J shed 3 bases, and the junction held 7 bases outside the gene matches. CDR1 is MNHNS, CDR2 SASEGT, per germline. The CDR3 extends over 14 amino acids. Here the CDR3 reads CAILLAGGYYEQYF. CDR3 in DNA: TGTGCCATCCTACTAGCGGGGGGATACTACGAGCAGTACTTC.

This CDR3 reads CAIRSGTGSYEQYF. The CDR3 DNA follows: TGTGCCATCAGATCCGGGACAGGGTCCTACGAGCAGTACTTC. The J gene is TRBJ2-7, the V gene TRBV10-3; 9 nucleotides match TRBD1. Germline CDR1 reads ENHRY; CDR2 reads SYGVKD. There are 14 residues in the CDR3. J gave up 1 base and V 6 bases, and 4 bases lay outside the gene matches.

V usage is TRBV6-5 and J usage is TRBJ2-7, with 7 nucleotides matching TRBD1. The CDR3 has 14 residues. V shed 5 bases and J 6 bases; nucleotides not matched to a gene: 10. From germline, CDR1 is MNHEY and CDR2 SVGAGI. The CDR3 sequence is CASSPRDRQCEQYF. The CDR3 nucleotides read TGTGCCAGCAGTCCCCGGGACAGACAGTGCGAGCAGTACTTC.

The V call is TRBV28, the J call TRBJ2-7; D may be TRBD2 (5 bases). Per germline, CDR1 MDHEN and CDR2 SYDVKM. Trimming stripped 3 bases from V and 2 bases from J, with 8 bases between. CDR3 length: 13 residues. The CDR3 DNA sequence: TGTGCCAGCAGTTTTCGGGGTACCTACGAGCAGTACTTC. As protein: CASSFRGTYEQYF.

The J gene is TRBJ2-7, the V gene TRBV11-2; weak D call: TRBD1 (5 bases). Germline V gives CDR1 SGHAT, CDR2 FQNNGV. The CDR3 loop spans 12 amino acids. V was trimmed by 3 bases and J by 3 bases, leaving 6 bases between them. This CDR3 reads CASSFDSYEQYF. CDR3 nucleotides: TGTGCCAGCAGCTTTGACAGCTACGAGCAGTACTTC.

This chain connects TRBV5-6 to TRBJ2-3, with 7 bases lining up with TRBD1. The junction had 15 bases not matched to a gene; V was cut back by 4 bases and J by 7 bases. The CDR3 sequence is 16 residues long. The germline V gene has CDR1 SGHDT and CDR2 YYEEEE. The DNA for the CDR3 is TGTGCCAGCAGCCTGAGGCCAGGGGGTGTAGGAAATACGCAGTATTTT. It specifies CASSLRPGGVGNTQYF. Supplemented by reference TRBV5-6 and TRBJ2-3, the full variable domain reads DAGVTQSPTHLIKTRGQQVTLRCSPKSGHDTVSWYQQALGQGPQFIFQYYEEEERQRGNFPDRFSGHQFPNYSSELNVNALLLGDSALYLCASSLRPGGVGNTQYFGPGTRLTVL.

The chain combines TRBV5-4 with TRBJ2-7; D unclear. The germline V gene has CDR1 SGHNT and CDR2 YYREEE (reference sequence). CDR3 size: 13 residues. The V end was cut by 0 bases, the J end by 3 bases, with 7 bases between. CDR3 amino acids: CASSLDRHYEQYF. The CDR3 nucleotides are TGTGCCAGCAGCTTGGACAGACACTACGAGCAGTACTTC.

The chain couples TRBV7-9 to TRBJ1-1; 7 nucleotides line up with TRBD1. Unmatched junction bases numbered 9, after V lost 4 bases and J lost 4 bases. CDR3 length equals 15 residues. The germline V gene has CDR1 SEHNR and CDR2 FQNEAQ (reference sequence). The CDR3 spells CASSWGDSTLTEAFF. The DNA of the CDR3 is TGTGCCAGCAGCTGGGGGGACAGTACCCTCACTGAAGCTTTCTTT.

The CDR3 here is CASSLGSGAGGLEKLFF. CDR3 coding DNA: TGTGCCAGCAGCTTAGGATCGGGGGCAGGGGGCCTTGAAAAACTGTTTTTT. V and J are TRBV7-9 and TRBJ1-4, with TRBD1 matching over 8 bases. CDR1 and CDR2 from the germline V gene are SEHNR and FQNEAQ (reference sequence). With V trimmed by 1 base and J by 7 bases, 11 bases remained unmatched. The CDR3 length is 17 residues.

This sequence joins TRBV7-9 and TRBJ2-2, with D maybe TRBD1 (6 bases). CDR3 length equals 12 residues. Germline CDR1 reads SEHNR; CDR2 reads FQNEAQ (reference sequence). V lost 5 bases and J 9 bases, leaving 10 bases between the germline ends. CDR3 residues: CASSQGSRELFF. CDR3 nucleotides: TGTGCCAGCAGCCAGGGGTCCCGGGAGCTGTTTTTT.

V is TRBV15 and J is TRBJ1-1; D gene ambiguous. This CDR3 is built from 12 residues. Germline-derived CDR1 and CDR2 are LNHNV and YYDKDF (reference sequence). Trimming left V 4 bases short and J 8 bases short, with 11 bases between. CDR3 DNA sequence: TGTGCCACCAGCATCGGCATCAGGGAAGCTTTCTTT. Translation: CATSIGIREAFF.

The gene calls are TRBV7-9 and TRBJ2-1, with 12 bases matching TRBD1. J gave up 6 bases and V 6 bases, and 3 bases lay outside the gene matches. CDR1 and CDR2 from the germline V gene are SEHNR and FQNEAQ (reference sequence). This CDR3 is built from 14 residues. The CDR3 loop is CASRGTGGVNEQFF. CDR3 in DNA: TGTGCCAGCAGGGGGACAGGGGGCGTCAATGAGCAGTTCTTC. Together with reference TRBV7-9 and TRBJ2-1, the CDR3 gives the full variable domain: DTGVSQNPRHKITKRGQNVTFRCDPISEHNRLYWYRQTLGQGPEFLTYFQNEAQLEKSRLLSDRFSAERPKGSFSTLEIQRTEQGDSAMYLCASRGTGGVNEQFFGPGTRLTVL.

The V and J genes are TRBV7-9 and TRBJ2-3; perhaps TRBD1 as D (6 bases). Germline-derived CDR1 and CDR2 are SEHNR and FQNEAQ (reference sequence). Trimming removed 2 bases at V and 4 bases at J, with 22 bases between. CDR3 length equals 18 residues. CDR3 nucleotides: TGTGCCAGCAGCTTAATGGCAGGGCAGGGCAGGGGAGCAGATACGCAGTATTTT. Translated: CASSLMAGQGRGADTQYF.

The chain has TRBV6-1 and TRBJ1-1, with a tentative D call TRBD1 (5 bases). Trimming removed 10 bases from V and 1 base from J, with 16 bases in between. CDR3 size: 14 residues. The germline V gene has CDR1 MNHNS and CDR2 SASEGT. In DNA form, the CDR3 reads TGTGCCACCGCCTTTGGGGCATCGAACACTGAAGCTTTCTTT. Translating gives CATAFGASNTEAFF.

The rearrangement joins TRBV11-1 to TRBJ1-6; no reliable D call. V was clipped by 2 bases and J by 0 bases, with 14 bases between them. In germline, CDR1 is SGHAT, CDR2 FQDESV (reference sequence). The CDR3 spans 18 residues. The CDR3 sequence: CASSLSVAGSSYNSPLHF. The CDR3 DNA follows: TGTGCCAGCAGCTTATCAGTTGCCGGGAGCTCCTATAATTCACCCCTCCACTTT.

The V and J genes are TRBV5-1 and TRBJ2-1, with D perhaps TRBD1 (6 bases). This CDR3 is built from 14 residues. V was shortened by 0 bases and J by 7 bases, with 11 bases between the two germline ends. The germline CDR1 and CDR2 sequences are SGHRS and YFSETQ. CDR3 in amino acids: CASSLEGVWNEQFF. The CDR3 nucleotides read TGCGCCAGCAGCTTGGAGGGGGTTTGGAATGAGCAGTTCTTC. The variable domain in full, with the rest retrieved from reference TRBV5-1 and TRBJ2-1, is KAGVTQTPRYLIKTRGQQVTLSCSPISGHRSVSWYQQTPGQGLQFLFEYFSETQRNKGNFPGRFSGRQFSNSRSEMNVSTLELGDSALYLCASSLEGVWNEQFFGPGTRLTVL.

This chain joins TRBV5-1 and TRBJ2-5; D remains unclear. The CDR3 has 13 amino acids. The germline gives CDR1 SGHRS, CDR2 YFSETQ. Trimming removed 5 bases at V and 1 base at J, with 9 bases between. Here the CDR3 reads CASSRNLQETQYF. In DNA form, the CDR3 reads TGCGCCAGCAGTAGAAATCTCCAAGAGACCCAGTACTTC.

V gene TRBV7-2 combines with J gene TRBJ1-5; 8 bases agree with TRBD1. V was pared by 5 bases and J by 3 bases, with 6 bases of the junction left unmatched. This CDR3 has 15 amino acids. Germline V gene sequence: CDR1 SGHTA, CDR2 FQGNSA. CDR3 loop: CASSPGTGYNQPQHF. The CDR3 DNA sequence: TGTGCCAGCAGCCCGGGGACAGGCTACAATCAGCCCCAGCATTTT.

The chain joins TRBV15 to TRBJ1-1; TRBD1 matches 7 bases. This CDR3 is built from 14 residues. V lost 4 bases and J lost 11; bases outside the gene matches: 13. Germline CDR1 reads LNHNV; CDR2 reads YYDKDF (reference sequence). This CDR3 is CATSTLLTGAQAFF. CDR3 DNA sequence: TGTGCCACCAGCACCCTACTCACAGGGGCGCAGGCTTTCTTT.

V gene TRBV11-3 combines with J gene TRBJ2-7; TRBD2 matches at 8 bases. Germline CDR1 reads SGHNT; CDR2 reads YENEEA. The CDR3 extends over 14 amino acids. V trimming: 5 bases; J trimming: 4 bases; junction bases outside the gene matches: 7. The CDR3 coding sequence is TGTGCCAGCAGCCTGCAATTAGCGGGGTACGAGCAGTACTTC. Residues: CASSLQLAGYEQYF.

The V gene is TRBV11-2, the J gene TRBJ1-3, with D unresolved. The CDR3 sequence is 12 residues long. In germline, CDR1 is SGHAT, CDR2 FQNNGV. Trimming removed 4 bases from V and 8 bases from J, with 9 bases in between. CDR3 sequence (DNA): TGTGCCAGCAGCTGGCAACGGGACACCATATATTTT. Protein sequence: CASSWQRDTIYF.

The J gene is TRBJ2-5, the V gene TRBV13, with TRBD1 identical over 7 bases. Germline CDR1 PRHDT, CDR2 FYEKMQ (reference sequence). The CDR3 consists of 16 residues. V lost 2 bases, J lost 3 bases, and 9 bases stayed unmatched. The DNA for the CDR3 is TGTGCCAGCAGCTTATTTGGGACAGATCTGAAAGAGACCCAGTACTTC. As protein: CASSLFGTDLKETQYF.